Detailed here is one T cell receptor (beta chain). The record originates from a study of tissue T cells after allogeneic stem cell transplantation. TCRdb's copy holds only in-frame clones and misses some; the assay was immunoSEQ multiplex PCR. The data show about 5,700 clones, over 60% seen once. Germline CDR1 is KGHDR and CDR2 is SFDVKD. The CDR3 sequence is 14 residues long. Trimming took off 5 bases at V and 6 bases at J, with 15 bases between the two ends. V is TRBV24-1 and J is TRBJ1-2, with D hard to call. This specimen consisted of blood, obtained before transplantation. This TCR derives from a man aged 40 to 75 who later had graft-versus-host disease after an allogeneic stem cell transplant. The CDR3 sequence is CATSASGFGDGYTF. The CDR3, as DNA: TGTGCCACCAGTGCTTCGGGGTTTGGGGATGGCTACACCTTC.